Shown below are 25 T cell receptor beta chains from a single sample sequenced in a study of early T cells in non-severe SARS-CoV-2 infection. Using its own MiXCR run on the 5' RACE reads, TCRdb lists one record per CDR3 protein. The table records about 64,000 distinct CDR3 sequences, more than 15% of them present only once. The sample consisted of whole blood, taken at baseline. The source of these receptors is an adult who was a healthcare worker with PCR-confirmed SARS-CoV-2 infection or an uninfected control (not recorded which).

This clonotype appeared many times. The CDR3 reads CASSQVFQGSPLHF. The CDR3 coding sequence is TGTGCCAGCAGCCAAGTTTTCCAGGGCTCACCCCTCCACTTT. The rearrangement links TRBV4-2 to TRBJ1-6; D may be TRBD1 (5 bases). Per the germline V gene, CDR1 is LGHNA and CDR2 is YNFKEQ. V lost 1 base and J 10 bases, leaving 11 bases between the germline ends. The CDR3 is 14 amino acids.

This clonotype was counted a few times. V and J are TRBV6-6 and TRBJ2-3; D is tentatively TRBD1 or TRBD2 (5 bases each). The CDR3 length is 15 residues. V was clipped by 2 bases and J by 1 base, with 10 bases between them. Germline CDR1 and CDR2: MNHNY and SVGAGI (reference sequence). The CDR3 bases are TGTGCCAGCAGTTACAGAGGGACCGGCACAGATACGCAGTATTTT. Translated, it gives CASSYRGTGTDTQYF.

The rearrangement joins TRBV19 to TRBJ2-2; TRBD1 might be the D (6 bases). This CDR3 comprises 20 residues. CDR1 and CDR2 from the germline V gene are LNHDA and SQIVND (reference sequence). Trimming left V 5 bases short and J 4 bases short, with 29 bases between. CDR3 amino acids: CASSAFDRGQGSRTTGELFF. As DNA, the CDR3 is TGTGCCAGTAGTGCATTTGACCGAGGCCAGGGGTCTAGGACCACCGGGGAGCTGTTTTTT.

The chain employs TRBV11-2 and TRBJ2-3; no firm D call. CDR1 SGHAT and CDR2 FQNNGV come from the germline V gene. This CDR3 has 13 residues. Trimming stripped 5 bases from V and 2 bases from J, with 8 bases between. In DNA, the CDR3 is TGTGCCAGCAGCCCGCCCTACACAGATACGCAGTATTTT. Protein: CASSPPYTDTQYF.

The V and J genes are TRBV20-1 and TRBJ2-7; 7 bases match TRBD2. Germline V gives CDR1 DFQATT, CDR2 SNEGSKA (reference sequence). The CDR3 consists of 15 residues. The V segment lost 6 bases and the J segment 0 bases; nucleotides outside the gene matches: 11. The CDR3 coding sequence is TGCAGTGCGCTACCTCAGCGGGGATTCTCCTACGAGCAGTACTTC. It yields the protein CSALPQRGFSYEQYF.

The gene calls are TRBV4-2 and TRBJ1-2; 7 bases agree with TRBD1. This CDR3 is built from 15 residues. Germline V gives CDR1 LGHNA, CDR2 YNFKEQ. Trimming took 1 base from V and 0 from J; bases not matched to a gene: 2. DNA of the CDR3: TGTGCCAGCAGCCAAGCAGACAGGGCTAACTATGGCTACACCTTC. Amino acid sequence: CASSQADRANYGYTF.

This clonotype is judged medium-sized (0.01 to 0.1%). V and J are TRBV7-6 and TRBJ2-7; perhaps TRBD1 as D (5 bases). Trimming removed 4 bases at V and 3 bases at J, with 10 bases between. CDR3 size: 13 residues. Germline CDR1 SGHVS, CDR2 FNYEAQ. CDR3 sequence reads: CASSSDTNYEQYF. CDR3 DNA: TGTGCCAGCAGCTCGGACACTAACTACGAGCAGTACTTC.

A few counts support this clonotype. The chain uses TRBV2 and TRBJ1-5, with a possible D match to TRBD1 (6 bases). V was shortened by 5 bases and J by 5 bases, with 16 bases between the two germline ends. Looked up from germline, CDR1 is SNHLY and CDR2 is FYNNEI. The CDR3 extends over 15 amino acids. The DNA for the CDR3 is TGTGCCAGCAGTTACAAACAGGGTTCCGATCAGCCCCAGCATTTT. It encodes CASSYKQGSDQPQHF.

The chain carries TRBV10-3 and TRBJ2-7; D possibly corresponds to TRBD2 (6 bases). Trimming took 3 bases from V and 7 from J, leaving 16 bases between them. CDR3 length: 14 residues. CDR1 is ENHRY, CDR2 SYGVKD, per germline. The CDR3: CAISDGNAGTEQYF. CDR3 nucleotide sequence: TGTGCCATCAGTGATGGGAATGCGGGAACTGAGCAGTACTTC.

This clonotype was seen at least ten times. The rearrangement links TRBV5-1 to TRBJ2-5; 12 positions match TRBD2. The CDR3 covers 17 residues. The ends lost 4 bases at V and 2 bases at J; junction bases unmatched: 9. CDR1 and CDR2 (germline): SGHRS, YFSETQ. DNA of the CDR3: TGCGCCAGCAGCCCCGGACTAGCGGGGTCGATACAAGAGACCCAGTACTTC. This sequence encodes CASSPGLAGSIQETQYF.

The chain links TRBV29-1 to TRBJ1-1; no reliable D call. The CDR3 consists of 12 residues. Germline V gives CDR1 SQVTM, CDR2 ANQGSEA. V was shortened by 6 bases and J by 0 bases, with 8 bases between the two germline ends. The CDR3 region has the DNA TGCAGCGTGGGGAGTATGAACACTGAAGCTTTCTTT. As protein: CSVGSMNTEAFF.

V and J are TRBV27 and TRBJ2-2; D uncertain. The CDR3 is 16 residues long. The germline CDR1 and CDR2 sequences are MNHEY and SMNVEV (reference sequence). Trimming left V 2 bases short and J 2 bases short, with 12 bases between. CDR3 bases: TGTGCCAGCAGTTTACGGGCGCGCAGTAACACCGGGGAGCTGTTTTTT. It is translated as CASSLRARSNTGELFF.

This clonotype has ten or more counts. This chain uses TRBV29-1 with TRBJ1-2; D gene ambiguous. This CDR3 contains 13 residues. CDR1 is SQVTM and CDR2 is ANQGSEA in the germline V gene. With 3 bases removed from V and 2 bases from J, the gap between germline ends came to 10 bases. In DNA, the CDR3 is TGCAGCGTTGAGTTGTTCGGCAACTATGGCTACACCTTC. Amino acids: CSVELFGNYGYTF.

The chain employs TRBV4-3 and TRBJ1-5; 10 nucleotides match TRBD1. With 3 bases clipped from V and 4 bases from J, the junction kept 3 bases outside the gene matches. The CDR3 has 15 residues. Germline CDR1 reads LGHNA; CDR2 reads YSLEER. The CDR3 region has the DNA TGCGCCAGCAGCCACCGGACAGGGGGAAATCAGCCCCAGCATTTT. Protein sequence: CASSHRTGGNQPQHF.

This sequence joins TRBV25-1 and TRBJ2-5, with 10 nucleotides matching TRBD1. The CDR3 runs to 15 residues. Trimming took 5 bases from V and 1 from J; bases not matched to a gene: 4. Germline V lookup: CDR1 MGHDK, CDR2 SYGVNS. In nucleotides, the CDR3 is TGTGCCAGCAGTAACCGGGACAGGGGCCAAGAGACCCAGTACTTC. It yields the protein CASSNRDRGQETQYF.

The chain recombines TRBV5-1 with TRBJ2-3, with 16 positions matching TRBD2. V dropped 4 bases and J dropped 0; count of bases not matched to a gene: 8. Germline V gene lookup returns CDR1 SGHRS and CDR2 YFSETQ. The CDR3 totals 19 residues. This chain's CDR3 is CASSHAPGLAGGSTDTQYF. The CDR3 DNA sequence: TGCGCCAGCAGCCATGCCCCGGGACTAGCGGGAGGGAGCACAGATACGCAGTATTTT.

This clonotype was found a few times. The chain couples TRBV4-3 to TRBJ2-7; unclear D gene. The germline CDR1 and CDR2 sequences are LGHNA and YSLEER. V lost 0 bases, J lost 7 bases, and 10 bases lay in between. The CDR3 covers 13 residues. The CDR3 DNA sequence: TGCGCCAGCAGCCAAGATACCTATTATGAGCAGTACTTC. Encoded protein: CASSQDTYYEQYF.

In its sample, this clonotype was seen a few times. The CDR3 loop is CASSEPGQNYGYTF. As DNA, the CDR3 is TGTGCCAGCAGTGAACCGGGACAGAACTATGGCTACACCTTC. The chain uses TRBV28 and TRBJ1-2, with 7 bases fitting TRBD1. The V and J ends lost 5 bases and 2 bases, in that order; junction bases with no gene match: 5. The CDR3 consists of 14 residues. In germline, CDR1 is MDHEN, CDR2 SYDVKM.

This clonotype has a handful of counts. V gene TRBV3-1 combines with J gene TRBJ1-2; TRBD1 aligns across 8 bases. Germline V gene data show CDR1 as LGHDT and CDR2 as YNNKEL (reference sequence). Trimming cost V 5 bases and J 8 bases; bases outside gene matches: 7. The CDR3 spans 13 residues. CDR3 coding DNA: TGTGCCAGCAGCTCCACAGGGGGGGAAGGCTACACCTTC. This sequence encodes CASSSTGGEGYTF.

Ten or more counts support this clonotype. The chain has TRBV6-2 or TRBV6-3 and TRBJ2-7, with 9 positions matching TRBD1. CDR1 and CDR2 (germline): MNHEY, SVGEGT. The CDR3 has 15 amino acids. V lost 5 bases and J lost 5; bases outside the gene matches: 10. CDR3 sequence (DNA): TGTGCCAGCAGTGGCTCCGGGACAGGGTTCAACGAGCAGTACTTC. As protein: CASSGSGTGFNEQYF.

This clonotype was observed many times. The chain joins TRBV12-5 to TRBJ2-1; D gene unclear. Trimming took 7 bases from V and 4 from J, leaving 14 bases between them. CDR1 LGHNT and CDR2 FRNRAP come from the germline V gene. The CDR3 runs to 14 residues. CDR3 amino acids: CASEDWALYNEQFF. The CDR3 bases are TGTGCTAGTGAAGACTGGGCACTATACAATGAGCAGTTCTTC.

The chain carries TRBV5-1 and TRBJ2-7; TRBD2 agrees at 13 bases. The germline gives CDR1 SGHRS, CDR2 YFSETQ. The CDR3 is 18 amino acids. Trimming at V came to 4 bases and at J to 0 bases, leaving 10 bases not matched to a gene. Here the CDR3 reads CASSLKTSGRPSSYEQYF. The CDR3 nucleotides are TGCGCCAGCAGCCTGAAGACTAGCGGGAGGCCGAGCTCCTACGAGCAGTACTTC.

As DNA, the CDR3 is TGTGCCAGCAGTTTCTTGCAGGGAGGGCGGCAGCCCCAGCATTTT. Residues: CASSFLQGGRQPQHF. The chain carries TRBV28 and TRBJ1-5; perhaps TRBD1 as D (5 bases). The V end was cut by 3 bases, the J end by 7 bases, with 16 bases between. CDR1 is MDHEN, CDR2 SYDVKM, per germline. The CDR3 loop spans 15 amino acids.

The sample holds many counts of this clonotype. The chain employs TRBV25-1 and TRBJ2-7, with 11 bases fitting TRBD1. Germline lookup yields CDR1 MGHDK and CDR2 SYGVNS. This CDR3 comprises 16 residues. V lost 4 bases, J lost 4 bases, and 9 bases stayed unmatched. The CDR3 region has the DNA TGTGCCAGCAGTGGTCACACCGGGACAGGGGGATACGAGCAGTACTTC. Translation: CASSGHTGTGGYEQYF.

This clonotype was observed a handful of times. The CDR3 DNA sequence: TGCGCCAGCAGCTTGGCCGGAGGGGGCTCCTACGAGCAGTACTTC. This gives the protein CASSLAGGGSYEQYF. The V gene is TRBV5-1, the J gene TRBJ2-7, with D perhaps assigned TRBD1 or TRBD2 (6 bases each). Trimming took off 0 bases at V and 0 bases at J, with 10 bases between the two ends. Germline CDR1 SGHRS, CDR2 YFSETQ. The CDR3 covers 15 residues.